The 27 T cell receptor beta chains given below trace back to one sample, sequenced in a study of PD-L1 blockade in urothelial cancer. The sample's time point: peripheral blood 6 weeks after treatment start. TCRdb keeps only in-frame clones here, not all; method: immunoSEQ multiplex PCR. The data contain about 40,000 clones, 70% to 90% of them singletons. Sequences were derived from PBMCs, sampled around atezolizumab (anti-PD-L1) treatment. These receptors were taken from a man aged 65 to 79 with urothelial cancer.

Notes on this clone: The junction departs from the called germline gene at one end, perhaps through a read error. The chain uses TRBV5-1 and TRBJ1-1, with TRBD1 as a possible D gene (5 bases). The CDR3 runs 15 residues. Germline lookup yields CDR1 SGHRS and CDR2 YFSETQ. The CDR3 DNA sequence: TGCGCCAGCAGCTTGGAGGGCAGGGCCAACATTGAAGCTTTCTTT. The encoded protein is CASSLEGRANIEAFF. Full variable domain (missing parts from reference TRBV5-1 and TRBJ1-1): KAGVTQTPRYLIKTRGQQVTLSCSPISGHRSVSWYQQTPGQGLQFLFEYFSETQRNKGNFPGRFSGRQFSNSRSEMNVSTLELGDSALYLCASSLEGRANIEAFFGQGTRLTVV.

CDR3 coding DNA: TGTGCCAGCAGCCCCCTTTTGGGCGTAGGTAGGGAGACCCAGTACTTC. It specifies CASSPLLGVGRETQYF. The chain combines TRBV11-2 with TRBJ2-5; the D is unclear. The length of the CDR3 is 16 residues. Germline loops: CDR1 SGHAT, CDR2 FQNNGV. V was pared by 5 bases and J by 5 bases, with 21 bases between.

This sequence joins TRBV2 and TRBJ2-7; 7 bases fit TRBD2. The V gene's germline CDR1 is SNHLY and CDR2 FYNNEI. The CDR3 spans 16 residues. Trimming took 3 bases from V and 0 from J; bases not matched to a gene: 8. CDR3 DNA: TGTGCCAGCAGTGATTCAGGACTAGTATACTCCTACGAGCAGTACTTC. Encoded protein: CASSDSGLVYSYEQYF.

V is TRBV7-9 and J is TRBJ2-7; D might be TRBD1 (5 bases). The V gene's germline CDR1 is SEHNR and CDR2 FQNEAQ (reference sequence). V shed 8 bases and J shed 2 bases, with 13 bases lying between them. The length of the CDR3 is 13 residues. CDR3 DNA: TGTGCCAGCGCGCAAGGGGTCACCTACGAGCAGTACTTC. Amino acid sequence: CASAQGVTYEQYF.

The V call is TRBV29-1, the J call TRBJ1-1, with D perhaps matching TRBD1 (5 bases). Germline V CDR1 and CDR2: SQVTM, ANQGSEA. Trimming left V 4 bases short and J 7 bases short, with 7 bases between. This CDR3 is built from 10 residues. The CDR3 bases are TGCAGCGTTGCACAGGTTGAAGCTTTCTTT. It yields the protein CSVAQVEAFF.

The gene calls are TRBV7-6 and TRBJ2-7; 9 bases match TRBD2. The CDR3 loop spans 17 amino acids. The trim removed 1 base at V and 0 bases at J, leaving 7 bases unmatched. The germline gives CDR1 SGHVS, CDR2 FNYEAQ. The CDR3 nucleotides are TGTGCCAGCAGCTTAGTGAGAGCTAGCGGGGCCTCCTACGAGCAGTACTTC. It is translated as CASSLVRASGASYEQYF.

The chain uses TRBV25-1 and TRBJ2-3; 10 nucleotides line up with TRBD1. CDR1 and CDR2 from the germline V gene are MGHDK and SYGVNS. The junction had 9 bases not matched to a gene; V was cut back by 2 bases and J by 4 bases. CDR3 size: 17 residues. CDR3 coding DNA: TGTGCCAGCAGTGAAGTAGGACAGGGGGTCCGTGCAGATACGCAGTATTTT. Translation gives CASSEVGQGVRADTQYF.

The chain recombines TRBV5-1 with TRBJ2-3; TRBD2 might be the D (6 bases). The CDR3 runs 16 residues. CDR1 SGHRS and CDR2 YFSETQ come from the germline V gene. V lost 0 bases to trimming and J lost 0 bases, with 11 bases between them. The CDR3 DNA is TGCGCCAGCAGCTTGGCGGGAGAACCTAGCACAGATACGCAGTATTTT. It specifies CASSLAGEPSTDTQYF.

The chain uses TRBV5-1 and TRBJ2-5; possible D gene TRBD1, 6 bases. The CDR3 length is 16 residues. V lost 4 bases to trimming and J lost 0 bases, with 16 bases between them. Germline lookup yields CDR1 SGHRS and CDR2 YFSETQ. Here the CDR3 reads CASSPGQGNYQETQYF. The CDR3 DNA is TGCGCCAGCAGCCCGGGCCAGGGGAACTACCAAGAGACCCAGTACTTC.

The chain has TRBV30 and TRBJ2-6, with a tentative D call TRBD1 (6 bases). The CDR3 extends over 15 amino acids. CDR1 and CDR2 (germline): GTSNPN, SVGIG (reference sequence). The V gene lost 1 base and the J gene lost 1 base, with 8 bases spanning the gap. The CDR3 coding sequence is TGTGCCTGGAGTGCTACAGGGTCTGGGGCCAACGTCCTGACTTTC. This encodes CAWSATGSGANVLTF.

The chain couples TRBV27 to TRBJ2-2, with D uncertain. Trimming cost V 5 bases and J 9 bases, with 16 bases left between them. This CDR3 region has 14 residues. Germline CDR1 MNHEY, CDR2 SMNVEV (reference sequence). DNA for the CDR3: TGTGCCAGCAGTCCCCTCTCTAACGCCAGGGAGCTGTTTTTT. Translating gives CASSPLSNARELFF.

This clone is a singleton in its sample. The CDR3 here is CASSPRGTSGSAGELFF. In DNA, the CDR3 is TGTGCCAGCTCACCCCGCGGGACTAGCGGGAGTGCCGGGGAGCTGTTTTTT. The genes are TRBV18 and TRBJ2-2; 14 bases line up with TRBD2. The germline V gene encodes CDR1 KGHSH and CDR2 LQKENI. This CDR3 spans 17 amino acids. The junction had 6 bases not matched to a gene; V was cut back by 3 bases and J by 6 bases.

This clone was observed a single time. J is TRBJ2-3 and V is TRBV7-6; unclear D gene. CDR1 is SGHVS, CDR2 FNYEAQ, per germline. Between the trimmed V and J ends, which lost 4 bases and 8 bases, there was a span of 13 bases. The CDR3 has 13 amino acids. The CDR3 is CASSSSEFGTQYF. Here the CDR3 DNA reads TGTGCCAGCAGCTCGAGTGAGTTTGGTACGCAGTATTTT.

The chain links TRBV5-4 to TRBJ2-7; possible D gene TRBD2, 6 bases. The germline gives CDR1 SGHNT, CDR2 YYREEE (reference sequence). Trimming removed 1 base at V and 2 bases at J, with 7 bases between. This CDR3 comprises 13 residues. The CDR3 DNA is TGTGCCAGCAGCTTGAGCGGGCCCTACGAGCAGTACTTC. Protein sequence: CASSLSGPYEQYF.

This chain joins TRBV7-8 and TRBJ2-2; possibly TRBD2 for D (6 bases). This CDR3 has 14 residues. V was trimmed by 1 base and J by 4 bases, leaving 7 bases between them. Germline V gene lookup returns CDR1 SGHVS and CDR2 FQNEAQ. The CDR3 here is CASSLVGLTGELFF. In nucleotides, the CDR3 is TGTGCCAGCAGCTTAGTGGGACTCACCGGGGAGCTGTTTTTT.

The V gene is TRBV18, the J gene TRBJ2-2; 8 nucleotides match TRBD1. The CDR3 totals 15 residues. Germline CDR1 reads KGHSH; CDR2 reads LQKENI. With 2 bases clipped from V and 5 bases from J, the junction kept 4 bases outside the gene matches. The CDR3 DNA reads as TGTGCCAGCTCACCAGAGTACAGGGGGACCGGGGAGCTGTTTTTT. Translated, it gives CASSPEYRGTGELFF.

V gene TRBV7-9 combines with J gene TRBJ2-3, with 10 bases fitting TRBD2. Germline CDR1 SEHNR, CDR2 FQNEAQ (reference sequence). The junction had 5 bases not matched to a gene; V was cut back by 3 bases and J by 5 bases. CDR3 size: 15 residues. The CDR3 DNA reads TGTGCCAGCAGCTTGTGGACTAGCGGAATAGATACGCAGTATTTT. This codes for CASSLWTSGIDTQYF.

This sequence joins TRBV5-1 and TRBJ1-2; D perhaps matches TRBD1 (6 bases). The CDR3 runs 13 residues. V was shortened by 4 bases and J by 8 bases, with 15 bases between the two germline ends. The germline V gene has CDR1 SGHRS and CDR2 YFSETQ. DNA for the CDR3: TGCGCCAGCAGCATAGATCCGGGGGGCGGCTACACCTTC. Its protein is CASSIDPGGGYTF.

The rearrangement uses TRBV7-6 and TRBJ2-5, with 7 bases identical to TRBD1. Germline CDR1 is SGHVS and CDR2 is FNYEAQ. V was pared by 0 bases and J by 4 bases, with 5 bases of the junction left unmatched. The CDR3 runs to 15 residues. CDR3 in amino acids: CASSLARQGIETQYF. In DNA, the CDR3 is TGTGCCAGCAGCTTAGCGCGACAGGGTATAGAGACCCAGTACTTC.

The CDR3, as DNA: TGTGCCAGCAGTGAACCTGGTCGGAGCTCCTACAATGAGCAGTTCTTC. Amino acid sequence: CASSEPGRSSYNEQFF. The chain carries TRBV6-1 and TRBJ2-1; D uncertain. The CDR3 length is 16 residues. Germline V gene sequence: CDR1 MNHNS, CDR2 SASEGT. V was shortened by 2 bases and J by 0 bases, with 11 bases between the two germline ends.

This clone showed up just once. V and J are TRBV6-5 and TRBJ1-3, with TRBD1 matching 9 bases. This CDR3 is 16 amino acids long. The junction had 6 bases not matched to a gene; V was cut back by 0 bases and J by 6 bases. The germline gives CDR1 MNHEY, CDR2 SVGAGI. The CDR3 sequence is CASSYSTDRGPNTIYF. CDR3 nucleotide sequence: TGTGCCAGCAGTTACTCGACGGACAGGGGTCCAAACACCATATATTTT.

V and J are TRBV30 and TRBJ2-2; 11 nucleotides line up with TRBD2. The germline CDR1 and CDR2 sequences are GTSNPN and SVGIG (reference sequence). V gave up 3 bases and J gave up 4 bases; unmatched junction bases: 16. This CDR3 is 19 amino acids long. The CDR3 reads CAWRQPGLAERGGTGELFF. The CDR3 nucleotides are TGTGCCTGGAGACAACCGGGACTAGCGGAGAGAGGCGGCACCGGGGAGCTGTTTTTT.

The V call is TRBV4-1, the J call TRBJ2-7; 10 nucleotides agree with TRBD2. The germline V gene encodes CDR1 MGHRA and CDR2 YSYEKL. This CDR3 region has 14 residues. V was pared by 1 base and J by 3 bases, with 0 bases of the junction left unmatched. This CDR3 reads CASSQGTSGYEQYF. The CDR3 region has the DNA TGCGCCAGCAGCCAAGGGACTAGCGGCTACGAGCAGTACTTC.

This clone appeared a few times. V gene TRBV11-2 combines with J gene TRBJ2-5; TRBD2 agrees at 7 bases. The CDR3 extends over 14 amino acids. Germline CDR1 reads SGHAT; CDR2 reads FQNNGV. The J segment lost 4 bases and the V segment lost 2 bases, leaving 4 bases of the junction unmatched. CDR3 DNA: TGTGCCAGCAGCTTAAGCGGGATAGGAGAGACCCAGTACTTC. Protein product: CASSLSGIGETQYF.

The chain recombines TRBV19 with TRBJ2-3; 9 nucleotides match TRBD2. The V segment lost 5 bases and the J segment 3 bases; nucleotides outside the gene matches: 12. Germline V gene data show CDR1 as LNHDA and CDR2 as SQIVND (reference sequence). This CDR3 spans 17 amino acids. CDR3 coding DNA: TGTGCCAGTAGTCCCCGCCGGGGTAGCGGGAGAACAGATACGCAGTATTTT. Amino acid sequence: CASSPRRGSGRTDTQYF.

The gene calls are TRBV5-1 and TRBJ2-3; the D gene is possibly TRBD1 (6 bases). This CDR3 is built from 14 residues. V was pared by 3 bases and J by 5 bases, with 13 bases between. The V gene's germline CDR1 is SGHRS and CDR2 YFSETQ. As DNA, the CDR3 is TGCGCCAGCAGCTCCTACAGGGCAGGAGATACGCAGTATTTT. The encoded protein is CASSSYRAGDTQYF.

The chain recombines TRBV28 with TRBJ1-4, with no clear D. Germline lookup yields CDR1 MDHEN and CDR2 SYDVKM. The CDR3 length is 12 residues. V was cut by 1 base and J by 6 bases, with 3 bases left in between. The CDR3 DNA sequence: TGTGCCAGCAGTTTATCGGATGAAAAACTGTTTTTT. Translation gives CASSLSDEKLFF.